Listed here are 20 T cell receptor beta chains from one sample, sequenced in a study of blood T cells in healthy people across ages. Sample-barcoded 5' priming and a J-beta primer mix drove a second PCR of about 7 to 12 cycles. TCRdb reprocessed the 5' RACE reads with MiXCR, giving one entry per CDR3 protein. The sample shows 580,000 or so distinct CDR3 sequences, roughly 48% of them seen only once. The sequenced material came from blood. The receptors derive from an older man in good health.

The V and J genes are TRBV7-2 and TRBJ2-7; D might be TRBD1 (6 bases). The end of the DNA is better explained by TRBJ2-5, so the J call may be wrong. The CDR3 has 15 amino acids. The germline V gene encodes CDR1 SGHTA and CDR2 FQGNSA. Written as DNA, the CDR3 is TGTGCCAGCAGCACGACCTACAGGGACGTGGAGACCCAGTACTTC. This gives the protein CASSTTYRDVETQYF.

The chain is built from TRBV5-5 and TRBJ1-2, with D hard to call. This CDR3 has 14 residues. Germline CDR1 SGHKS, CDR2 YYEKEE (reference sequence). V lost 0 bases, J lost 3 bases, and 9 bases lay in between. The CDR3 is CASSLGLGYYGYTF. CDR3 bases: TGTGCCAGCAGCTTGGGACTCGGATACTATGGCTACACCTTC.

This clonotype turned up a few times. V is TRBV20-1 and J is TRBJ1-2; maybe TRBD1 (5 bases). CDR1 is DFQATT and CDR2 is SNEGSKA in the germline V gene (reference sequence). V dropped 0 bases and J dropped 3 bases, with 11 bases sitting between them. The CDR3 covers 14 residues. CDR3 bases: TGCAGTGCTAGAGATCGGGGGGGGTACTATGGCTACACCTTC. Translating it yields CSARDRGGYYGYTF.

This clonotype was recorded many times. V gene TRBV4-1 combines with J gene TRBJ2-5; D gene ambiguous. Per germline, CDR1 MGHRA and CDR2 YSYEKL. The CDR3 extends over 13 amino acids. V was clipped by 4 bases and J by 3 bases, with 9 bases between them. CDR3 nucleotides: TGCGCCAGCAGCCGCCTCCTAAAAGAGACCCAGTACTTC. Amino acid sequence: CASSRLLKETQYF.

The table lists this clonotype with a few counts. This may be a read error: a much more frequent sequence differs by one nucleotide. The chain joins TRBV6-5 to TRBJ2-7; the D gene could be TRBD1 or TRBD2 (5 bases each). The CDR3 covers 15 residues. Germline assignment: CDR1 MNHEY and CDR2 SVGAGI. Trimming pared 0 bases from V and 2 bases from J, leaving 11 bases between. This CDR3 is CASSYSGRAPYEQYF. The CDR3 DNA is TGTGCCAGCAGTTACTCGGGGCGGGCCCCCTACGAGCAGTACTTC.

The table lists this clonotype with a few counts. The chain uses TRBV6-2 or TRBV6-3 and TRBJ2-1; no reliable D call. Between the trimmed V and J ends, which lost 2 bases and 7 bases, there was a span of 6 bases. The CDR3 length is 12 residues. The germline CDR1 and CDR2 sequences are MNHEY and SVGEGT. CDR3 nucleotide sequence: TGTGCCAGCAGTTACGAATTGAATGAGCAGTTCTTC. Translated: CASSYELNEQFF.

The V gene is TRBV6-2 or TRBV6-3, the J gene TRBJ1-1; unclear D gene. Trimming took off 7 bases at V and 11 bases at J, with 14 bases between the two ends. The length of the CDR3 is 11 residues. Germline assignment: CDR1 MNHEY and CDR2 SVGEGT. The CDR3 bases are TGTGCCAGCACCCATGGTGGTGGTGCTTTCTTT. It is translated as CASTHGGGAFF.

The chain uses TRBV11-2 and TRBJ2-4; D may be TRBD2 (6 bases). V was pared by 2 bases and J by 15 bases, with 20 bases between. Per the germline V gene, CDR1 is SGHAT and CDR2 is FQNNGV. This CDR3 region has 14 residues. The CDR3 loop reads CASSLMGGLETRYF. The CDR3 DNA follows: TGTGCCAGCAGCTTAATGGGGGGTCTAGAGACCCGGTACTTC.

The chain is built from TRBV20-1 and TRBJ2-1; 8 nucleotides align to TRBD2. The CDR3 has 17 residues. V shed 5 bases, J shed 4 bases, and the junction held 16 bases outside the gene matches. Germline CDR1 is DFQATT and CDR2 is SNEGSKA (reference sequence). The CDR3 spells CSAPRGGAGVGYNEQFF. The CDR3 DNA reads TGCAGTGCTCCACGGGGGGGAGCGGGAGTTGGTTACAATGAGCAGTTCTTC.

J is TRBJ1-6 and V is TRBV2; D unresolved. This CDR3 is 16 amino acids long. CDR1 is SNHLY and CDR2 is FYNNEI in the germline V gene. Deletions cut 0 bases from V and 2 bases from J, with 8 bases between. In DNA form, the CDR3 reads TGTGCCAGCAGTGAAGCGACCTTGGCCTATAATTCACCCCTCCACTTT. Translating it yields CASSEATLAYNSPLHF.

In regard to this clonotype: This may be a read error, as it is one base from a much larger clone. The chain couples TRBV6-6 to TRBJ2-1, with 9 bases that match TRBD1. CDR3 length: 16 amino acids. Germline V gene sequence: CDR1 MNHNY, CDR2 SVGAGI (reference sequence). The CDR3 nucleotides read TGCGCAGCAGGGGAGCCCGGGACAGGGAGTGACAATGGGCAGTTCTTC. It specifies CAAGEPGTGSDNGQFF.

This chain uses TRBV7-8 with TRBJ2-3; D is unclear. With 4 bases removed from V and 2 bases from J, the gap between germline ends came to 16 bases. CDR1 SGHVS and CDR2 FQNEAQ come from the germline V gene. The CDR3 sequence is 16 residues long. The CDR3 reads CASSYTPRADTDTQYF. The CDR3 bases are TGTGCCAGCAGCTACACACCTAGGGCGGACACAGATACGCAGTATTTT.

The chain has TRBV4-2 and TRBJ1-5; D not certain. The CDR3 contains 16 residues. Germline CDR1 and CDR2: LGHNA and YNFKEQ. V was clipped by 1 base and J by 0 bases, with 10 bases between them. CDR3 bases: TGTGCCAGCAGCCAAGGTTGGGCCTCTAGCAATCAGCCCCAGCATTTT. This encodes CASSQGWASSNQPQHF.

The rearrangement joins TRBV12-3 or TRBV12-4 to TRBJ2-3; 8 nucleotides agree with TRBD1. J lost 5 bases, V lost 3 bases, and 4 bases had no gene match. The CDR3 spans 14 residues. DNA for the CDR3: TGTGCCAGCAGTTTCGAACAGGGGGGAGATACGCAGTATTTT. Encoded protein: CASSFEQGGDTQYF.

This clonotype was seen many times. This sequence joins TRBV6-6 and TRBJ2-6, with TRBD1 as a possible D gene (6 bases). Germline V CDR1 and CDR2: MNHNY, SVGAGI (reference sequence). There are 15 residues in the CDR3. The V gene lost 4 bases and the J gene lost 2 bases, with 9 bases spanning the gap. CDR3 residues: CASSSTGTGANVLTF. For the CDR3, the DNA is TGTGCCAGCAGTTCTACAGGGACTGGGGCCAACGTCCTGACTTTC.

This clonotype was seen more than once but under ten times. The V call is TRBV7-2, the J call TRBJ2-7; D ambiguous. This CDR3 contains 11 residues. The V end lost 5 bases, the J end lost 6 bases, and 8 bases lay between the germline ends. Per the germline V gene, CDR1 is SGHTA and CDR2 is FQGNSA. The DNA for the CDR3 is TGTGCCAGCAGCGAGGCCCTCGAGCAGTACTTC. Encoded protein: CASSEALEQYF.

In regard to this clonotype: This may be a read error: a much more frequent sequence differs by one nucleotide. The CDR3: CAASPSPSGLNEQFF. The CDR3 DNA follows: TGTGCCGCCAGCCCCTCTCCGTCTGGTCTTAATGAGCAGTTCTTC. The V call is TRBV15, the J call TRBJ2-1, with D uncertain. The CDR3 is 15 residues long. The germline V gene has CDR1 LNHNV and CDR2 YYDKDF (reference sequence). The complete variable domain, with remaining parts taken from reference TRBV15 and TRBJ2-1, reads DAMVIQNPRYQVTQFGKPVTLSCSQTLNHNVMYWYQQKSSQAPKLLFHYYDKDFNNEADTPDNFQSRRPNTSFCFLDIRSPGLGDTAMYLCAASPSPSGLNEQFFGPGTRLTVL.

About this clonotype: A much larger clone is a single base away; this may be a read error. The J gene is TRBJ1-2, the V gene TRBV6-6; no reliable D call. V shed 2 bases and J shed 6 bases, with 7 bases lying between them. Germline-derived CDR1 and CDR2 are MNHNY and SVGAGI (reference sequence). There are 12 residues in the CDR3. In DNA, the CDR3 is TGTGCCAGCAGTTACCGGATGCATGGCTACACCTTC. It yields the protein CASSYRMHGYTF.

A few counts support this clonotype. The chain has TRBV7-2 and TRBJ2-7, with D possibly being TRBD2 (5 bases). Trimming left V 1 base short and J 1 base short, with 11 bases between. The germline gives CDR1 SGHTA, CDR2 FQGNSA. The CDR3 covers 15 residues. The CDR3 bases are TGTGCCAGCAGCTTAGGGGAGAGGCGGTCCTACGAGCAGTACTTC. It is translated as CASSLGERRSYEQYF.

This clonotype was observed a handful of times. J is TRBJ2-1 and V is TRBV7-2, with TRBD2 matching 12 bases. There are 17 residues in the CDR3. V trimming: 4 bases; J trimming: 1 base; junction bases outside the gene matches: 5. The V gene's germline CDR1 is SGHTA and CDR2 FQGNSA. CDR3 bases: TGTGCCAGCAGCTCTACTCTAGCGGGAGGGTCCTACAATGAGCAGTTCTTC. Its protein is CASSSTLAGGSYNEQFF.